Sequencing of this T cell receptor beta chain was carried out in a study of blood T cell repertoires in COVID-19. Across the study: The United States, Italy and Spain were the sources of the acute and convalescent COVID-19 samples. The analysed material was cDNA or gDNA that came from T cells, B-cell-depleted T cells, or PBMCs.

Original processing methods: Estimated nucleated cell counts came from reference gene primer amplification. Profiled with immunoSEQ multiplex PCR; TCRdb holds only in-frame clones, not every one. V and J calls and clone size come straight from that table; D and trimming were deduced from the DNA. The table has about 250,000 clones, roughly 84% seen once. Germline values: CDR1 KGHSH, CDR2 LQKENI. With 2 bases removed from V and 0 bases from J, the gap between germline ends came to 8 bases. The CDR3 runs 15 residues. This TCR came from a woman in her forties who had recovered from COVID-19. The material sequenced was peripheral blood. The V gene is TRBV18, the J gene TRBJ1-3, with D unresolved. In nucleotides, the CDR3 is TGTGCCAGCTCACCAGAGGCTAACTCTGGAAACACCATATATTTT. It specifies CASSPEANSGNTIYF.